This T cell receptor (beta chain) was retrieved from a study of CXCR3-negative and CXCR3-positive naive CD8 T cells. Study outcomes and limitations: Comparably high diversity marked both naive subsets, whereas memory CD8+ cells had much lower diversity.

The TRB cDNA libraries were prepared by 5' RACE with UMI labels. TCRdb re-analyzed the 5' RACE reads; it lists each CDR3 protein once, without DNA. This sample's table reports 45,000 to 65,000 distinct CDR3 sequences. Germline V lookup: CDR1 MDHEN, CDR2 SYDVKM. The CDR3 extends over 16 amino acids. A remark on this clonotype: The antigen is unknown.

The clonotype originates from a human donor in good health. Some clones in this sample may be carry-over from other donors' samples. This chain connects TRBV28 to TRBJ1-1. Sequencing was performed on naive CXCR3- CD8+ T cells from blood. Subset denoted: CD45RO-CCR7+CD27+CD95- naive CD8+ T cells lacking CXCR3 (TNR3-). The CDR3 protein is CASSFPPGATNTEAFF.